This T cell receptor (beta chain) was obtained from a study of beta chain features in type 1 diabetes. Reverse transcription of all isolated RNA meant that expressed TCRB transcripts were sequenced. Profiling relied on immunoSEQ multiplex PCR, and the TCRdb table lists in-frame clones only, not all of them. The data contain some 330,000 clones, 8% to 13% of them singletons. The TCR comes from a woman aged 30 to 39 in good health. Material: naive CD4+ T cells from blood.

In DNA, the CDR3 is TGCGCCAGCAAATGGGTTGGCAGAGGCGCCTACGAGCAGTACTTC. It codes for CASKWVGRGAYEQYF. This sequence joins TRBV5-1 and TRBJ2-7; unclear D gene. Germline CDR1 reads SGHRS; CDR2 reads YFSETQ. The CDR3 totals 15 residues. The V and J ends lost 6 bases and 2 bases respectively, with 18 bases between them.